What follows are 11 T cell receptor beta chains derived from one specimen sequenced in a study of blood T cell repertoires in COVID-19. Assay: immunoSEQ multiplex PCR; the TCRdb copy retains only in-frame clones and omits some. The sample has 130,000 or so clones; 75% to 85% are singletons. The specimen sequenced was peripheral blood. All receptors come from a woman in her 70s with COVID-19, enrolled during active disease.

The rearrangement links TRBV24-1 to TRBJ2-5; possibly TRBD2 for D (6 bases). The V gene lost 5 bases and the J gene lost 4 bases, with 13 bases spanning the gap. The CDR3 consists of 14 residues. The germline V gene encodes CDR1 KGHDR and CDR2 SFDVKD. CDR3 nucleotides: TGTGCCACCAGTGGAAAGGACTACCTAGAGACCCAGTACTTC. It encodes CATSGKDYLETQYF.

This clone was seen more than once but under ten times. The rearrangement links TRBV4-3 to TRBJ1-1; 8 nucleotides line up with TRBD1. This CDR3 has 14 residues. J lost 3 bases, V lost 3 bases, and 3 bases had no gene match. CDR1 is LGHNA, CDR2 YSLEER, per germline. CDR3 sequence: CASSQQDRDTEAFF. CDR3 sequence (DNA): TGCGCCAGCAGCCAGCAGGACAGGGACACTGAAGCTTTCTTT.

For the CDR3, the DNA is TGTGCCAGCAGTCAAGGGACTAGCGGGGCTGGGACCCAGTACTTC. Protein product: CASSQGTSGAGTQYF. The rearrangement links TRBV2 to TRBJ2-5, with TRBD2 matching over 13 bases. Germline V gene data show CDR1 as SNHLY and CDR2 as FYNNEI. With 5 bases clipped from V and 7 bases from J, the junction kept 7 bases outside the gene matches. The CDR3 has 15 residues.

V usage is TRBV2 and J usage is TRBJ1-5; TRBD1 is a possible D gene (6 bases). The V end was cut by 8 bases, the J end by 0 bases, with 11 bases between. From germline, CDR1 is SNHLY and CDR2 FYNNEI. This CDR3 has 14 amino acids. The CDR3 is CASGTQYSNQPQHF. Here the CDR3 DNA reads TGTGCCAGCGGGACACAATATAGCAATCAGCCCCAGCATTTT.

The gene calls are TRBV2 and TRBJ2-1; D possibly corresponds to TRBD1 (6 bases). CDR3 length: 15 residues. The germline gives CDR1 SNHLY, CDR2 FYNNEI. The V end was cut by 6 bases, the J end by 2 bases, with 14 bases between. CDR3 DNA sequence: TGTGCCAGCAGCGTTCAGGGGTACGCCTACAATGAGCAGTTCTTC. Its protein product is CASSVQGYAYNEQFF.

This clone was observed a single time. This sequence joins TRBV2 and TRBJ2-1; D may be TRBD2 (5 bases). V lost 8 bases, J lost 0 bases, and 14 bases lay in between. This CDR3 spans 15 amino acids. Germline CDR1 reads SNHLY; CDR2 reads FYNNEI. Here the CDR3 reads CASGPPGSSYNEQFF. In nucleotides, the CDR3 is TGTGCCAGCGGCCCCCCGGGGAGCTCCTACAATGAGCAGTTCTTC.

The gene calls are TRBV19 and TRBJ1-2, with a tentative D call TRBD1 (5 bases). Germline V lookup: CDR1 LNHDA, CDR2 SQIVND (reference sequence). The CDR3 loop spans 17 amino acids. Trimming stripped 1 base from V and 0 bases from J, with 15 bases between. In DNA form, the CDR3 reads TGTGCCAGTAGTATAGCTGGCGGGGCAGACGCTAACTATGGCTACACCTTC. Its protein is CASSIAGGADANYGYTF.

V gene TRBV6-2 or TRBV6-3 combines with J gene TRBJ2-7, with D tentatively TRBD2 (5 bases). The germline V gene encodes CDR1 MNHEY and CDR2 SVGEGT. This CDR3 has 14 residues. The V gene lost 6 bases and the J gene lost 7 bases, with 19 bases spanning the gap. The CDR3 sequence: CASSELGRGGEQYF. In DNA form, the CDR3 reads TGTGCCAGCAGCGAATTGGGTCGGGGTGGAGAGCAGTACTTC.

This sequence joins TRBV2 and TRBJ2-5; 12 bases are a match to TRBD2. In germline, CDR1 is SNHLY, CDR2 FYNNEI. The V and J ends lost 5 bases and 5 bases, in that order; junction bases with no gene match: 15. There are 18 residues in the CDR3. The CDR3 DNA follows: TGTGCCAGCAGTCTCCGCGGACTAGCGGGGACTGGAGGGGAGACCCAGTACTTC. Protein: CASSLRGLAGTGGETQYF.

This rearrangement joins TRBV6-5 to TRBJ2-3; 7 bases match TRBD2. The CDR3 totals 14 residues. V was clipped by 7 bases and J by 0 bases; unmatched bases: 4. Per germline, CDR1 MNHEY and CDR2 SVGAGI. CDR3 residues: CASKPSGSTDTQYF. CDR3 in DNA: TGTGCCAGCAAGCCTAGCGGAAGCACAGATACGCAGTATTTT.

CDR3 sequence (DNA): TGTGCCAGCAGCTTACAGGGCGCGGATAATTCACCCCTCCACTTT. Translating it yields CASSLQGADNSPLHF. The genes are TRBV9 and TRBJ1-6, with D possibly being TRBD1 (6 bases). Germline CDR1 reads SGDLS; CDR2 reads YYNGEE. The V gene lost 4 bases and the J gene lost 5 bases, with 13 bases spanning the gap. The CDR3 has 15 amino acids.